The 32 T cell receptor beta chains in this list originate from one sample, sequenced in a study of blood T cells in healthy people across ages. Sample-barcoded 5' priming and a J-beta primer mix drove a second PCR of roughly 6 to 12 cycles. TCRdb reanalysed the 5' RACE reads using MiXCR and keeps one entry per CDR3 protein. The table shows some 1,500,000 distinct CDR3 sequences, with approximately 39% occurring only once. The specimen was blood. The source of these receptors is a woman under 30 in good health.

This clonotype came up a few times. V and J are TRBV20-1 and TRBJ2-1, with a possible D match to TRBD2 (6 bases). Germline assignment: CDR1 DFQATT and CDR2 SNEGSKA (reference sequence). Trimming cost V 3 bases and J 0 bases, with 12 bases left between them. The CDR3 covers 15 residues. The CDR3 DNA is TGCAGTGCTAGGGGAGGAGTGGTCTCCTACAATGAGCAGTTCTTC. Translation: CSARGGVVSYNEQFF.

The chain couples TRBV4-3 to TRBJ2-2; D might be TRBD1 or TRBD2, each matching 6 bases. Germline lookup yields CDR1 LGHNA and CDR2 YSLEER. Between the trimmed V and J ends, which lost 3 bases and 3 bases, there was a span of 23 bases. The CDR3 has 19 amino acids. As DNA, the CDR3 is TGCGCCAGCAGCCACCCCTCGGAGGGAAGGGGGAAGGACACCGGGGAGCTGTTTTTT. This translates into CASSHPSEGRGKDTGELFF.

This clonotype was counted between two and nine times. The CDR3 protein is CSAALLAPPYNEQFF. The CDR3 nucleotides read TGCAGTGCTGCGCTCCTAGCGCCACCCTACAATGAGCAGTTCTTC. This chain connects TRBV20-1 to TRBJ2-1, with D possibly TRBD2 on 6 matching bases. CDR3 length equals 15 residues. CDR1 and CDR2 (germline): DFQATT, SNEGSKA (reference sequence). The V end lost 5 bases, the J end lost 2 bases, and 16 bases lay between the germline ends.

This chain uses TRBV7-2 with TRBJ1-4, with D hard to call. This CDR3 spans 14 amino acids. CDR1 is SGHTA and CDR2 is FQGNSA in the germline V gene. Trimming pared 1 base from V and 7 bases from J, leaving 10 bases between. CDR3 sequence: CASSLGARGEKLFF. CDR3 in DNA: TGTGCCAGCAGCTTAGGGGCACGGGGTGAAAAACTGTTTTTT.

The chain recombines TRBV7-3 with TRBJ2-5; tentatively, D is TRBD1 (6 bases). The CDR3 runs 17 residues. V dropped 6 bases and J dropped 4 bases, with 24 bases sitting between them. Germline V gene data show CDR1 as SGHTA and CDR2 as FQGTGA. DNA for the CDR3: TGTGCCAGCAGTTCAGCCCCAGCCGCAGGGGAGACAGAGACCCAGTACTTC. Amino acid sequence: CASSSAPAAGETETQYF.

The chain carries TRBV7-2 and TRBJ2-1, with TRBD2 matching 8 bases. Looked up from germline, CDR1 is SGHTA and CDR2 is FQGNSA. The CDR3 length is 15 residues. V dropped 5 bases and J dropped 9; count of bases not matched to a gene: 12. The CDR3 protein is CASSPTGTRVSEQFF. DNA of the CDR3: TGTGCCAGCAGCCCTACGGGGACTAGAGTCTCTGAGCAGTTCTTC.

The chain uses TRBV10-3 and TRBJ1-5; 10 bases map to TRBD1. Germline assignment: CDR1 ENHRY and CDR2 SYGVKD. V gave up 4 bases and J gave up 2 bases; unmatched junction bases: 5. The CDR3 extends over 16 amino acids. For the CDR3, the DNA is TGTGCCATCAGTGGACAGGGGGCGAAGGGCAATCAGCCCCAGCATTTT. It is translated as CAISGQGAKGNQPQHF.

Only a few counts were recorded for this clonotype. This chain links TRBV20-1 with TRBJ1-4; 7 bases agree with TRBD1. CDR3 length: 15 amino acids. CDR1 and CDR2 (germline): DFQATT, SNEGSKA (reference sequence). The V and J ends lost 3 bases and 5 bases, in that order; junction bases with no gene match: 9. CDR3 region: CSASRPGQKNEKLFF. CDR3 coding DNA: TGCAGTGCTAGTCGCCCGGGACAGAAAAATGAAAAACTGTTTTTT.

This clonotype was counted many times. The junction shows a germline mismatch at one end, possibly a read error. CDR3 nucleotides: TGTGCCAGCAGCCATGGACAGGGATCTTACGAGCAGTACTTC. This sequence encodes CASSHGQGSYEQYF. The chain uses TRBV5-1 and TRBJ2-7; 8 nucleotides align to TRBD1. There are 14 residues in the CDR3. The germline gives CDR1 SGHRS, CDR2 YFSETQ. The variable domain in full, with the rest retrieved from reference TRBV5-1 and TRBJ2-7, is KAGVTQTPRYLIKTRGQQVTLSCSPISGHRSVSWYQQTPGQGLQFLFEYFSETQRNKGNFPGRFSGRQFSNSRSEMNVSTLELGDSALYLCASSHGQGSYEQYFGPGTRLTVT.

The chain recombines TRBV6-1 with TRBJ2-5, with D tentatively TRBD2 (6 bases). The DNA end is a closer match to TRBJ2-7, so the J assignment may be wrong. Germline CDR1 is MNHNS and CDR2 is SASEGT. The CDR3 length is 14 residues. The CDR3 sequence: CASSGRVLPHEQYF. The CDR3, as DNA: TGTGCCAGCAGTGGGAGGGTTCTGCCCCACGAGCAGTACTTC.

The J gene is TRBJ2-5, the V gene TRBV20-1; TRBD2 matches 9 bases. Germline lookup yields CDR1 DFQATT and CDR2 SNEGSKA (reference sequence). The CDR3 runs to 16 residues. V dropped 4 bases and J dropped 1; count of bases not matched to a gene: 10. The chain's CDR3 is CSAIGLAGNRQETQYF. CDR3 nucleotides: TGCAGTGCTATAGGCCTAGCGGGGAATCGCCAAGAGACCCAGTACTTC.

CDR3 nucleotide sequence: TGTGCCAGCAGTTTAGCCGGGGGCACCATATATTTT. Translated, it gives CASSLAGGTIYF. The chain combines TRBV12-3 or TRBV12-4 with TRBJ1-3, with D possibly being TRBD1 (5 bases). The length of the CDR3 is 12 residues. V was pared by 0 bases and J by 9 bases, with 6 bases between.

This chain connects TRBV2 to TRBJ1-4, with 9 bases aligning to TRBD1. CDR1 and CDR2 from the germline V gene are SNHLY and FYNNEI. This CDR3 contains 13 residues. V lost 11 bases to trimming and J lost 8 bases; unmatched junction nucleotides: 9. The CDR3 DNA follows: TGTGCCGCCACCGGGACAGGGAGCGAAAAACTGTTTTTT. It encodes CAATGTGSEKLFF.

This clonotype was detected a few times. The chain joins TRBV20-1 to TRBJ2-5; possibly TRBD2 for D (5 bases). CDR1 and CDR2 (germline): DFQATT, SNEGSKA (reference sequence). Trimming stripped 0 bases from V and 6 bases from J, with 17 bases between. The CDR3 spans 15 residues. The CDR3 is CSARDRAGRGKTQYF. The DNA of the CDR3 is TGCAGTGCTAGAGATCGGGCGGGCCGTGGGAAGACCCAGTACTTC.

The chain recombines TRBV20-1 with TRBJ2-2, with D tentatively TRBD1 or TRBD2 (5 bases each). The germline V gene has CDR1 DFQATT and CDR2 SNEGSKA (reference sequence). The CDR3 loop spans 12 amino acids. V dropped 0 bases and J dropped 8 bases, with 7 bases sitting between them. CDR3 sequence reads: CSARDEGGELFF. The CDR3 DNA reads TGCAGTGCTAGAGATGAGGGGGGGGAGCTGTTTTTT.

This clonotype has more than one count but fewer than ten. This chain uses TRBV9 with TRBJ2-1, with D unclear. With the DNA end fitting TRBJ2-7 better, the J assignment may be wrong. Per germline, CDR1 SGDLS and CDR2 YYNGEE. The CDR3 contains 15 residues. CDR3 loop: CASSPASSSYNEQYF. The CDR3 bases are TGTGCCAGCTCCCCTGCCTCGAGCTCCTACAATGAGCAGTACTTC.

The CDR3 DNA follows: TGTGCCAGCAGTGGGGACCGCGACGAGCAGTACTTC. Its translation: CASSGDRDEQYF. The chain combines TRBV9 with TRBJ2-5; D might be TRBD1 or TRBD2, each matching 5 bases. Judging by the DNA end, TRBJ2-7 fits better; the J call may be wrong. The CDR3 covers 12 residues. CDR1 SGDLS and CDR2 YYNGEE come from the germline V gene.

V and J are TRBV5-1 and TRBJ1-5; D gene uncertain. V was shortened by 1 base and J by 0 bases, with 8 bases between the two germline ends. Looked up from germline, CDR1 is SGHRS and CDR2 is YFSETQ. CDR3 size: 15 residues. The CDR3 coding sequence is TGCGCCAGCAGCTTGTATGGCCATAGCAATCAGCCCCAGCATTTT. This sequence encodes CASSLYGHSNQPQHF.

This chain uses TRBV29-1 with TRBJ2-7, with a tentative D call TRBD2 (6 bases). From germline, CDR1 is SQVTM and CDR2 ANQGSEA. This CDR3 spans 15 amino acids. Between the trimmed V and J ends, which lost 3 bases and 5 bases, there was a span of 20 bases. In DNA, the CDR3 is TGCAGCGTTGACAGCGGGCACGGTGGGGCTCACGAGCAGTACTTC. This gives the protein CSVDSGHGGAHEQYF.

This clonotype was detected many times. The chain employs TRBV4-1 and TRBJ2-7; 8 nucleotides line up with TRBD2. V lost 1 base and J lost 0; bases outside the gene matches: 8. The CDR3 totals 17 residues. The V gene's germline CDR1 is MGHRA and CDR2 YSYEKL. CDR3 residues: CASSQGSSGANSYEQYF. Written as DNA, the CDR3 is TGCGCCAGCAGCCAAGGAAGTAGCGGGGCCAACTCCTACGAGCAGTACTTC.

This clonotype has a handful of counts. The gene calls are TRBV12-3 or TRBV12-4 and TRBJ2-1; 7 positions match TRBD2. The CDR3 spans 14 residues. The V and J ends lost 9 bases and 2 bases, in that order; junction bases with no gene match: 7. The CDR3 here is CASGSLAAYNEQFF. The CDR3 DNA is TGTGCCAGTGGTTCTCTAGCGGCCTACAATGAGCAGTTCTTC.

This clonotype is a singleton in its sample. The genes are TRBV6-2 or TRBV6-3 and TRBJ1-5; no clear D gene. The CDR3 runs to 15 residues. Germline CDR1 reads MNHEY; CDR2 reads SVGEGT. V was trimmed by 2 bases and J by 7 bases, leaving 15 bases between them. The CDR3 here is CASSYGPEIRQPQHF. The CDR3, as DNA: TGTGCCAGCAGTTACGGCCCTGAAATACGACAGCCCCAGCATTTT.

This clonotype was detected a few times. The chain uses TRBV15 and TRBJ2-7, with TRBD2 matching 9 bases. CDR1 is LNHNV and CDR2 is YYDKDF in the germline V gene (reference sequence). V lost 3 bases to trimming and J lost 5 bases; unmatched junction nucleotides: 8. The CDR3 runs 15 residues. The CDR3 coding sequence is TGTGCCACCAGCAGTATTAGCGGGAGTAGGAACGAGCAGTACTTC. Its translation: CATSSISGSRNEQYF. Based on the CDR3 plus reference TRBV15 and TRBJ2-7, the full variable domain is DAMVIQNPRYQVTQFGKPVTLSCSQTLNHNVMYWYQQKSSQAPKLLFHYYDKDFNNEADTPDNFQSRRPNTSFCFLDIRSPGLGDTAMYLCATSSISGSRNEQYFGPGTRLTVT.

The gene calls are TRBV9 and TRBJ2-3, with D perhaps TRBD1 (5 bases). The ends were cut back, 0 bases at V and 4 bases at J, with 9 bases in the middle. Germline V gene lookup returns CDR1 SGDLS and CDR2 YYNGEE. The CDR3 contains 14 residues. Here the CDR3 DNA reads TGTGCCAGCAGCGTAGCGACAGAGTCAGATACGCAGTATTTT. Translation: CASSVATESDTQYF.

This clonotype was observed once. The V gene is TRBV29-1, the J gene TRBJ2-4; 12 positions agree with TRBD2. The J call may not be correct, given that the DNA end is closer to TRBJ2-7. CDR3 size: 16 residues. The V gene's germline CDR1 is SQVTM and CDR2 ANQGSEA. The CDR3 DNA is TGCAGCGTCGAGAGGGGGGGACTAGCGGGTACCTACGAGCAGTACTTC. Translation gives CSVERGGLAGTYEQYF.

This clonotype was picked up a small number of times. V gene TRBV4-3 combines with J gene TRBJ2-2, with D possibly being TRBD1 (5 bases). The CDR3 contains 17 residues. Germline V gene lookup returns CDR1 LGHNA and CDR2 YSLEER. V dropped 1 base and J dropped 3 bases, with 15 bases sitting between them. DNA for the CDR3: TGCGCCAGCAGCCAAGGGGTCAGGGTAGATGACACCGGGGAGCTGTTTTTT. Protein sequence: CASSQGVRVDDTGELFF.

CDR3 in DNA: TGTGCCAGCAGCTTAGTGTTTAGGTTCTACAATGAGCAGTACTTC. This sequence encodes CASSLVFRFYNEQYF. This rearrangement joins TRBV7-2 to TRBJ2-1; no reliable D call. The DNA end is a closer match to TRBJ2-7, so the J assignment may be wrong. The CDR3 runs 15 residues. Germline V gene data show CDR1 as SGHTA and CDR2 as FQGNSA.

The J gene is TRBJ2-1, the V gene TRBV9; weak D call: TRBD2 (5 bases). Trimming cost V 5 bases and J 3 bases, with 15 bases left between them. From germline, CDR1 is SGDLS and CDR2 YYNGEE. CDR3 size: 15 residues. The CDR3 spells CASSGLRENYNEQFF. For the CDR3, the DNA is TGTGCCAGCAGTGGTTTGAGGGAGAACTACAATGAGCAGTTCTTC.

This chain connects TRBV7-2 to TRBJ2-4; the D is unclear. The end of the DNA fits TRBJ2-7 better, so the J call may be wrong. Germline assignment: CDR1 SGHTA and CDR2 FQGNSA. There are 13 residues in the CDR3. The CDR3 loop reads CASSSQPTYEQYF. Written as DNA, the CDR3 is TGTGCCAGCAGCTCCCAACCTACCTACGAGCAGTACTTC.

This clonotype has only a few counts. The V call is TRBV4-1, the J call TRBJ1-2; no reliable D call. The V gene lost 2 bases and the J gene lost 2 bases, with 12 bases spanning the gap. Germline V gene data show CDR1 as MGHRA and CDR2 as YSYEKL. The CDR3 has 15 amino acids. The CDR3 DNA reads TGCGCCAGCAGCCAACTATACGGTATGAACTATGGCTACACCTTC. It translates to CASSQLYGMNYGYTF.

This clonotype was counted at least ten times. The V and J genes are TRBV27 and TRBJ2-7; D possibly uses TRBD1 or TRBD2 (6 bases each). V shed 1 base and J shed 2 bases, with 9 bases lying between them. The CDR3 has 14 amino acids. Germline CDR1 and CDR2: MNHEY and SMNVEV (reference sequence). The CDR3 DNA follows: TGTGCCAGCAGTTTATTGGGGGGCGCCTACGAGCAGTACTTC. Translated: CASSLLGGAYEQYF.

V gene TRBV7-9 combines with J gene TRBJ2-7; the match to TRBD2 covers 7 bases. The CDR3 is 16 amino acids. The junction had 13 bases not matched to a gene; V was cut back by 6 bases and J by 2 bases. The germline gives CDR1 SEHNR, CDR2 FQNEAQ (reference sequence). The CDR3 bases are TGTGCCAGCAGTTCTCATGGGTGGGGGACTACCTACGAGCAGTACTTC. Its protein product is CASSSHGWGTTYEQYF.